The clone carrying this TCR beta chain was counted a few times. No antigen is known for it. This sample is part of a study of identical twins. Overall study findings and caveats: Modelling underestimated the level of out-of-frame TCR alpha sharing observed in monozygotic twins.

There are 15 residues in the CDR3. Unmatched junction bases numbered 8, after V lost 2 bases and J lost 7 bases. From germline, CDR1 is MNHEY and CDR2 SVGAGI. TCRdb ran MiXCR on the 5' RACE reads and lists one entry per CDR3 protein. The sample lists hundreds of thousands of distinct CDR3 sequences; 24% were seen once. This sample also belongs to another study, concerning T cells expressing NK-cell markers. That work states: In sorted CD3+CD56+NKG2C+, CD3+CD56+NKG2C- and CD3+CD56-NKG2C+ T cells, TCR beta repertoires were obtained. HCMV serostatus: most of the eight sequenced donors positive, one negative. Six or seven donors had dominant NKG2C+ clonotypes that comprised about 1.0-8% of their CD8+ T cells.

This receptor was taken from a woman aged 18-29 years in good health. The material sequenced was CD4+ T cells sorted from blood. The gene calls are TRBV6-5 and TRBJ2-7; 10 nucleotides line up with TRBD1. CDR3 nucleotides: TGTGCCAGCAGTTACCCGGGACAGGGGATGGTGGAGCAGTACTTC. Protein product: CASSYPGQGMVEQYF.